One sample yielded the 22 T cell receptor beta chains listed below, sequenced in a study of cytomegalovirus exposure and HLA in healthy donors. This PCR relied on a set of 60 Vbeta primers and 13 Jbeta primers. The repertoire was sequenced with immunoSEQ multiplex PCR; TCRdb's copy has only in-frame clones and lacks some. The profile shows about 160,000 clones, approximately 79% of them singletons. Sequences were obtained from PBMCs. The receptors were sampled from a human donor in good health.

In its sample, this clone was seen a few times. The chain joins TRBV5-6 to TRBJ2-7; 8 bases line up with TRBD1. The length of the CDR3 is 15 residues. V shed 3 bases, J shed 2 bases, and the junction held 7 bases outside the gene matches. Germline CDR1 SGHDT, CDR2 YYEEEE. The CDR3 DNA follows: TGTGCCAGCAGCTCAACGACAGGGGTAGCCTACGAGCAGTACTTC. It is translated as CASSSTTGVAYEQYF.

By share of the sample, this clone is medium-sized. The chain joins TRBV25-1 to TRBJ2-3, with 10 bases lining up with TRBD2. Germline V gene sequence: CDR1 MGHDK, CDR2 SYGVNS. This CDR3 is built from 17 residues. After removal of 1 base from V and 3 bases from J, the junction contained 7 bases not matched to a gene. CDR3 nucleotide sequence: TGTGCCAGCAGTGAATCGGCTAGCGGGGGTCGGACAGATACGCAGTATTTT. As protein: CASSESASGGRTDTQYF.

The gene calls are TRBV7-3 and TRBJ2-2; 8 positions match TRBD2. The CDR3 is made up of 15 amino acids. V lost 5 bases and J lost 4; bases outside the gene matches: 6. CDR1 and CDR2 from the germline V gene are SGHTA and FQGTGA. The CDR3 nucleotides are TGTGCCAGCAGCCACCCGGGGGGGGGCACCGGGGAGCTGTTTTTT. It is translated as CASSHPGGGTGELFF.

V and J are TRBV11-3 and TRBJ2-3; 8 bases are shared with TRBD1. The length of the CDR3 is 15 residues. Germline assignment: CDR1 SGHNT and CDR2 YENEEA. V lost 5 bases and J lost 1; bases outside the gene matches: 5. The CDR3 DNA is TGTGCCAGCAGCCGCGGACAGGGAGGCACAGATACGCAGTATTTT. As protein: CASSRGQGGTDTQYF.

This chain uses TRBV6-8 with TRBJ1-1; possibly TRBD1 for D (6 bases). V dropped 7 bases and J dropped 3 bases, with 18 bases sitting between them. Per germline, CDR1 MNHGY and CDR2 SAAAGT. The length of the CDR3 is 15 residues. The CDR3 DNA sequence: TGTGCCAGCATCGACGTACAGGGTACGGACACTGAAGCTTTCTTT. Encoded protein: CASIDVQGTDTEAFF.

The J gene is TRBJ1-1, the V gene TRBV10-3, with D possibly TRBD1 on 5 matching bases. This CDR3 comprises 14 residues. Germline V lookup: CDR1 ENHRY, CDR2 SYGVKD. Trimming shortened V by 2 bases and J by 4 bases, and 11 bases separated the two germline ends. The CDR3 loop reads CAISEPDSSTEAFF. DNA of the CDR3: TGTGCCATCAGTGAGCCAGACAGTTCCACTGAAGCTTTCTTT.

The gene calls are TRBV10-1 and TRBJ2-1; TRBD2 matches 10 bases. Germline lookup yields CDR1 WNHNN and CDR2 SYGVQD (reference sequence). This CDR3 comprises 15 residues. Trimming at V came to 5 bases and at J to 4 bases, leaving 5 bases not matched to a gene. The CDR3 loop reads CASSKRGGLYNEQFF. The CDR3 DNA reads as TGCGCCAGCAGTAAGCGGGGGGGCCTGTACAATGAGCAGTTCTTC.

V gene TRBV6-6 combines with J gene TRBJ1-5; 9 bases line up with TRBD1. The CDR3 is 14 residues long. Germline CDR1 and CDR2: MNHNY and SVGAGI (reference sequence). V shed 2 bases, J shed 5 bases, and the junction held 1 base outside the gene matches. This CDR3 is CASSYRDRDQPQHF. CDR3 bases: TGTGCCAGCAGTTACCGGGACAGGGATCAGCCCCAGCATTTT.

This chain uses TRBV7-9 with TRBJ1-2; no clear D. Looked up from germline, CDR1 is SEHNR and CDR2 is FQNEAQ (reference sequence). The CDR3 has 12 amino acids. Trimming shortened V by 2 bases and J by 8 bases, and 9 bases separated the two germline ends. In DNA, the CDR3 is TGTGCCAGCAGCTTACAAAGCGCCGGCTACACCTTC. This translates into CASSLQSAGYTF.

The rearrangement joins TRBV5-1 to TRBJ2-2, with D perhaps TRBD2 (5 bases). CDR1 is SGHRS and CDR2 is YFSETQ in the germline V gene. The CDR3 loop spans 15 amino acids. V gave up 6 bases and J gave up 5 bases, with 17 bases separating them. The CDR3 region has the DNA TGCGCCAGCAATGAATACTTGACGGGGACCGGGGAGCTGTTTTTT. This encodes CASNEYLTGTGELFF.

This clone appeared a single time. The CDR3 DNA reads TGTGCCAGCAGAAGCGACAGGGGCGACACTGAAGCTTTCTTT. Residues: CASRSDRGDTEAFF. This chain links TRBV6-4 with TRBJ1-1, with 8 bases identical to TRBD1. V gave up 6 bases and J gave up 3 bases; unmatched junction bases: 6. The CDR3 has 14 residues. CDR1 is MRHNA, CDR2 SNTAGT, per germline.

The rearrangement joins TRBV7-2 to TRBJ2-1, with 8 positions matching TRBD2. The CDR3 runs to 15 residues. Germline V CDR1 and CDR2: SGHTA, FQGNSA. J was trimmed by 8 bases and V by 3 bases; bases with no gene match: 9. This CDR3 is CASSFRGGLRDEQFF. The CDR3 DNA reads as TGTGCCAGCAGCTTCCGGGGGGGCCTCAGGGATGAGCAGTTCTTC.

The chain joins TRBV4-3 to TRBJ2-3; 8 nucleotides line up with TRBD2. Germline lookup yields CDR1 LGHNA and CDR2 YSLEER. CDR3 length equals 15 residues. The ends lost 4 bases at V and 4 bases at J; junction bases unmatched: 7. The CDR3 bases are TGCGCCAGCAGCCCGCGCGGGGGGCATGCAGATACGCAGTATTTT. It is translated as CASSPRGGHADTQYF.

The chain recombines TRBV10-3 with TRBJ2-5; tentatively, D is TRBD2 (6 bases). This CDR3 is 15 amino acids long. Between the trimmed V and J ends, which lost 1 base and 2 bases, there was a span of 11 bases. Germline CDR1 is ENHRY and CDR2 is SYGVKD. CDR3 in amino acids: CAISELAAMQETQYF. DNA for the CDR3: TGTGCCATCAGTGAGTTAGCGGCGATGCAAGAGACCCAGTACTTC.

The genes are TRBV6-1 and TRBJ1-1, with D uncertain. V was pared by 3 bases and J by 4 bases, with 9 bases between. The CDR3 loop spans 13 amino acids. Germline V CDR1 and CDR2: MNHNS, SASEGT. The CDR3, as DNA: TGTGCCAGCAGTGAGCGATGGAGCACTGAAGCTTTCTTT. As protein: CASSERWSTEAFF.

The chain employs TRBV4-2 and TRBJ2-3; TRBD2 aligns across 9 bases. V dropped 3 bases and J dropped 6; count of bases not matched to a gene: 13. The germline CDR1 and CDR2 sequences are LGHNA and YNFKEQ. This CDR3 has 17 residues. For the CDR3, the DNA is TGTGCCAGCAGCCAGTGGCCGGGTAGCGGGGGAGAGGATACGCAGTATTTT. Its protein is CASSQWPGSGGEDTQYF.

The chain joins TRBV2 to TRBJ2-7, with 14 nucleotides matching TRBD2. Trimming cost V 6 bases and J 3 bases; bases outside gene matches: 10. CDR3 length: 17 residues. CDR1 SNHLY and CDR2 FYNNEI come from the germline V gene. DNA of the CDR3: TGTGCCAGCAGCGAGACTAGCGGGGGGGCGATAGGCTACGAGCAGTACTTC. Translating gives CASSETSGGAIGYEQYF.

The chain is built from TRBV5-1 and TRBJ2-5, with 7 bases aligning to TRBD1. The J call is in doubt because the DNA end fits TRBJ2-7 better. The CDR3 runs to 14 residues. Germline values: CDR1 SGHRS, CDR2 YFSETQ. CDR3 bases: TGCGCCAGCAGCCCAGGGACAGACAGCTACGAGCAGTACTTC. As protein: CASSPGTDSYEQYF.

The chain joins TRBV7-2 to TRBJ2-7; D unresolved. Germline values: CDR1 SGHTA, CDR2 FQGNSA. V gave up 1 base and J gave up 4 bases, with 17 bases separating them. The CDR3 is made up of 16 amino acids. CDR3 nucleotide sequence: TGTGCCAGCAGCTTAGGACTGGAACTCTCTCCTTACGAGCAGTACTTC. Amino acid sequence: CASSLGLELSPYEQYF.

The CDR3, as DNA: TGTGCCAGCAGCTCCCCAGGGGCCCTTGCCAAAAACATTCAGTACTTC. The encoded protein is CASSSPGALAKNIQYF. The chain employs TRBV7-8 and TRBJ2-4; tentatively, D is TRBD1 (6 bases). The CDR3 consists of 16 residues. Deletions cut 4 bases from V and 1 base from J, with 14 bases between. Germline CDR1 and CDR2: SGHVS and FQNEAQ.

The chain combines TRBV5-4 with TRBJ1-5; D is unresolved. Trimming took off 3 bases at V and 4 bases at J, with 11 bases between the two ends. Per the germline V gene, CDR1 is SGHNT and CDR2 is YYREEE (reference sequence). This CDR3 contains 14 residues. As DNA, the CDR3 is TGTGCCAGCAGCTACGGACCGGGGAATCAGCCCCAGCATTTT. The encoded protein is CASSYGPGNQPQHF.

V is TRBV7-2 and J is TRBJ2-5; 8 bases are a match to TRBD1. Germline CDR1 and CDR2: SGHTA and FQGNSA. Germline trimming cut 5 bases from V and 2 bases from J; bases unmatched to any gene: 7. The CDR3 length is 15 residues. The CDR3 bases are TGTGCCAGCAGCCCAGGACAGGGTGGGCAAGAGACCCAGTACTTC. Protein: CASSPGQGGQETQYF.